This T cell receptor beta chain appears in the sequencing data of a study of CD8 T cells in ankylosing spondylitis. The study's findings and limits: Earlier literature documents some of the motif variants in reactive arthritis synovial fluid and blood.

TCRdb passed the 5' RACE reads through MiXCR, listing each CDR3 protein once. Found here are approximately 220,000 distinct CDR3 sequences, 10% of them singletons; the top ten hold about 20%. The CDR3 loop spans 12 amino acids. V lost 5 bases and J 5 bases, leaving 9 bases between the germline ends. CDR1 and CDR2 from the germline V gene are SEHNR and FQNEAQ (reference sequence). This clonotype was observed many times. The antigen remains unidentified. Source material: blood, either unsorted or a sorted T cell fraction (not recorded which). V and J are TRBV7-9 and TRBJ2-5, with D possibly being TRBD1 or TRBD2 (5 bases each). The sequence derives from a male donor with ankylosing spondylitis or in good health (not recorded which). The CDR3 DNA follows: TGTGCCAGCAGCATCGGGGCGGAGACCCAGTACTTC. Translated: CASSIGAETQYF. The full variable domain, with the rest looked up from reference TRBV7-9 and TRBJ2-5, is DTGVSQNPRHKITKRGQNVTFRCDPISEHNRLYWYRQTLGQGPEFLTYFQNEAQLEKSRLLSDRFSAERPKGSFSTLEIQRTEQGDSAMYLCASSIGAETQYFGPGTRLLVL.